Listed here are 24 T cell receptor beta chains from one sample, sequenced in a study of cytomegalovirus exposure and HLA in healthy donors. Researchers ran the PCR with 60 Vbeta and 13 Jbeta primers. Sequencing was performed with immunoSEQ multiplex PCR; in TCRdb, only in-frame clones are kept and a portion is missing. The table records roughly 170,000 clones, 80% to 90% of them present only once. The material sequenced was PBMCs. Source of these receptors: a girl aged 2-9 years in good health and CMV-seropositive.

The chain couples TRBV2 to TRBJ2-1; maybe TRBD2 (6 bases). The V end was cut by 6 bases, the J end by 9 bases, with 15 bases between. The CDR3 runs to 13 residues. The germline V gene encodes CDR1 SNHLY and CDR2 FYNNEI. The DNA for the CDR3 is TGTGCCAGCAGAAGCGAATGGGAGGTTGAGCAGTTCTTC. It is translated as CASRSEWEVEQFF.

The chain combines TRBV25-1 with TRBJ2-7; the D gene is possibly TRBD1 (5 bases). In germline, CDR1 is MGHDK, CDR2 SYGVNS. V lost 1 base and J lost 6, with 10 bases in between. CDR3 length equals 13 residues. CDR3 bases: TGTGCCAGCAGTGAATTAAGGGGCGGCGAGCAGTACTTC. This translates into CASSELRGGEQYF.

This chain joins TRBV6-1 and TRBJ1-4, with D possibly TRBD1 on 6 matching bases. V shed 8 bases and J shed 4 bases, with 11 bases lying between them. CDR3 length equals 13 residues. Germline values: CDR1 MNHNS, CDR2 SASEGT. The CDR3 nucleotides are TGTGCCAGCGGGGGGGGGCGTAATGAAAAACTGTTTTTT. Residues: CASGGGRNEKLFF.

V usage is TRBV25-1 and J usage is TRBJ2-1; 9 bases agree with TRBD1. The J segment lost 5 bases and the V segment lost 6 bases, leaving 11 bases of the junction unmatched. Germline CDR1 MGHDK, CDR2 SYGVNS. The CDR3 has 16 amino acids. CDR3 residues: CASRIGTGIGNNEQFF. CDR3 sequence (DNA): TGTGCCAGCAGGATCGGGACAGGGATTGGAAACAATGAGCAGTTCTTC.

The sample holds one count of this clone. The chain carries TRBV20-1 and TRBJ2-3; 7 bases map to TRBD2. CDR1 is DFQATT, CDR2 SNEGSKA, per germline (reference sequence). Trimming removed 3 bases from V and 10 bases from J; junction bases left unmatched: 1. This CDR3 has 10 amino acids. The CDR3 sequence: CSASGGAQYF. CDR3 nucleotide sequence: TGCAGTGCTAGTGGGGGGGCGCAGTATTTT.

The genes are TRBV5-1 and TRBJ2-7; no definite D call. CDR1 is SGHRS, CDR2 YFSETQ, per germline. The V end was cut by 3 bases, the J end by 3 bases, with 13 bases between. The CDR3 covers 14 residues. DNA for the CDR3: TGCGCCAGCAGCTGGGCGCCCGTGGGCTACGAGCAGTACTTC. Encoded protein: CASSWAPVGYEQYF.

The J gene is TRBJ1-2, the V gene TRBV6-6; 8 bases align to TRBD1. Germline assignment: CDR1 MNHNY and CDR2 SVGAGI (reference sequence). The CDR3 spans 16 residues. V dropped 7 bases and J dropped 5; count of bases not matched to a gene: 15. The chain's CDR3 is CASTPRSGDRQYGYTF. CDR3 DNA: TGTGCCAGCACCCCCCGGTCGGGGGACAGGCAGTATGGCTACACCTTC.

This clone appeared a single time. The chain employs TRBV29-1 and TRBJ2-7, with D possibly matching TRBD1 (5 bases). The CDR3 loop spans 13 amino acids. V was clipped by 4 bases and J by 2 bases, with 12 bases between them. CDR1 is SQVTM and CDR2 is ANQGSEA in the germline V gene. The CDR3 DNA sequence: TGCAGCGTTGGGTTCCAGGGAACCTACGAGCAGTACTTC. Its translation: CSVGFQGTYEQYF.

This clone was recorded only once. This chain links TRBV9 with TRBJ2-1; D is possibly TRBD1 (6 bases). Trimming cost V 0 bases and J 5 bases, with 9 bases left between them. The CDR3 has 14 residues. CDR1 and CDR2 from the germline V gene are SGDLS and YYNGEE. The CDR3 coding sequence is TGTGCCAGCAGCGTAGCAGGGGAAAACAATGAGCAGTTCTTC. Translated, it gives CASSVAGENNEQFF.

In its sample, this clone was seen once. The genes are TRBV23-1 and TRBJ2-5, with D possibly matching TRBD1 (6 bases). TRBV23-1 is annotated as an ORF whose role is uncertain. The CDR3 runs 11 residues. Trimming stripped 11 bases from V and 4 bases from J, with 11 bases between. The CDR3 is CAGMGAETQYF. In DNA form, the CDR3 reads TGCGCCGGAATGGGGGCAGAGACCCAGTACTTC.

This clone is a singleton in its sample. The gene calls are TRBV19 and TRBJ2-7; 11 nucleotides agree with TRBD2. The CDR3 runs 15 residues. Germline CDR1 and CDR2: LNHDA and SQIVND (reference sequence). V trimming: 3 bases; J trimming: 5 bases; junction bases outside the gene matches: 6. The CDR3 sequence is CASSIPTSGSDEQYF. The DNA for the CDR3 is TGTGCCAGTAGTATTCCTACTAGCGGGAGTGACGAGCAGTACTTC.

This clone turned up a few times. V gene TRBV2 combines with J gene TRBJ1-3, with D unclear. This CDR3 region has 16 residues. V was pared by 4 bases and J by 3 bases, with 16 bases between. CDR1 is SNHLY and CDR2 is FYNNEI in the germline V gene. The CDR3 DNA is TGTGCCAGCAGTGCTACGGGGTTTATTCGTGGAAACACCATATATTTT. It encodes CASSATGFIRGNTIYF.

V is TRBV6-5 and J is TRBJ2-1, with TRBD2 matching 8 bases. Germline V gene sequence: CDR1 MNHEY, CDR2 SVGAGI. V lost 0 bases, J lost 9 bases, and 4 bases stayed unmatched. The CDR3 has 14 amino acids. The CDR3 protein is CASSYSGTRAEQFF. The CDR3 region has the DNA TGTGCCAGCAGTTACTCCGGGACTAGGGCTGAGCAGTTCTTC.

The J gene is TRBJ2-1, the V gene TRBV7-9; TRBD2 might be the D (6 bases). The V end lost 5 bases, the J end lost 0 bases, and 17 bases lay between the germline ends. Germline values: CDR1 SEHNR, CDR2 FQNEAQ (reference sequence). The CDR3 loop spans 17 amino acids. The CDR3 protein is CASSGGTPSSSYNEQFF. In DNA, the CDR3 is TGTGCCAGCAGCGGGGGGACCCCGAGTAGCTCCTACAATGAGCAGTTCTTC. The full variable domain, completed using reference TRBV7-9 and TRBJ2-1, is DTGVSQNPRHKITKRGQNVTFRCDPISEHNRLYWYRQTLGQGPEFLTYFQNEAQLEKSRLLSDRFSAERPKGSFSTLEIQRTEQGDSAMYLCASSGGTPSSSYNEQFFGPGTRLTVL.

J is TRBJ2-7 and V is TRBV4-1; 9 bases agree with TRBD1. J lost 1 base, V lost 0 bases, and 13 bases had no gene match. CDR1 MGHRA and CDR2 YSYEKL come from the germline V gene. The CDR3 length is 19 residues. This CDR3 reads CASSQDPTGTGRRSYEQYF. CDR3 coding DNA: TGCGCCAGCAGCCAAGATCCAACCGGGACAGGGCGTAGGTCCTACGAGCAGTACTTC.

This chain connects TRBV5-5 to TRBJ2-2; the D is unclear. This CDR3 is built from 12 residues. CDR1 SGHKS and CDR2 YYEKEE come from the germline V gene (reference sequence). The V end was cut by 3 bases, the J end by 2 bases, with 2 bases between. This chain's CDR3 is CASSSNTGELFF. The CDR3 bases are TGTGCCAGCAGCTCAAACACCGGGGAGCTGTTTTTT.

V is TRBV5-4 and J is TRBJ2-5; 12 nucleotides match TRBD2. The CDR3 loop spans 16 amino acids. V was pared by 4 bases and J by 4 bases, with 8 bases of the junction left unmatched. Germline assignment: CDR1 SGHNT and CDR2 YYREEE (reference sequence). CDR3 in amino acids: CASSRTSGKGGETQYF. The CDR3 DNA sequence: TGTGCCAGCAGCCGGACTAGCGGGAAGGGAGGAGAGACCCAGTACTTC.

This chain links TRBV5-8 with TRBJ2-7; 8 positions agree with TRBD1. V lost 3 bases to trimming and J lost 6 bases; unmatched junction nucleotides: 20. CDR1 and CDR2 from the germline V gene are SGHTS and YDEGEE. This CDR3 contains 18 residues. CDR3 region: CASSSKTGYWTGTAEQYF. The CDR3 DNA reads as TGTGCCAGCAGCTCAAAGACCGGATACTGGACAGGGACGGCCGAGCAGTACTTC.

The chain uses TRBV23-1 and TRBJ1-5, with D hard to call. TRBV23-1 has ORF status, its function being uncertain. CDR3 size: 10 residues. With 7 bases removed from V and 6 bases from J, the gap between germline ends came to 4 bases. The CDR3 loop reads CASTLQPQHF. CDR3 DNA: TGCGCCAGCACCCTTCAGCCCCAGCATTTT.

This sequence joins TRBV5-1 and TRBJ2-3; D is possibly TRBD1 (6 bases). V shed 6 bases and J shed 8 bases, with 16 bases lying between them. Germline-derived CDR1 and CDR2 are SGHRS and YFSETQ. The CDR3 length is 13 residues. CDR3 protein: CASNRGTSSTQYF. The DNA of the CDR3 is TGCGCCAGCAATAGGGGGACCTCTAGTACGCAGTATTTT.

V and J are TRBV9 and TRBJ2-2, with D possibly being TRBD2 (7 bases). CDR1 is SGDLS, CDR2 YYNGEE, per germline. The CDR3 sequence is 15 residues long. The V end was cut by 0 bases, the J end by 6 bases, with 12 bases between. The CDR3 reads CASSVDGGRPGELFF. CDR3 DNA: TGTGCCAGCAGCGTAGACGGGGGGCGTCCCGGGGAGCTGTTTTTT.

The CDR3 DNA is TGCGCCAGCAGCGTTGGGTGGACAGGGGACCATATGACTTTC. Protein sequence: CASSVGWTGDHMTF. The chain has TRBV5-1 and TRBJ2-6, with 9 bases identical to TRBD1. The CDR3 runs 14 residues. The germline V gene encodes CDR1 SGHRS and CDR2 YFSETQ. Trimming cost V 4 bases and J 17 bases; bases outside gene matches: 13.

This rearrangement joins TRBV5-1 to TRBJ2-3; 9 bases match TRBD2. CDR1 SGHRS and CDR2 YFSETQ come from the germline V gene. With V trimmed by 4 bases and J by 3 bases, 9 bases remained unmatched. The CDR3 has 16 amino acids. The CDR3 DNA sequence: TGCGCCAGCAGCCTATTTAGCGGGAGTACAACAGATACGCAGTATTTT. It is translated as CASSLFSGSTTDTQYF.

The chain uses TRBV4-1 and TRBJ2-7; D gene uncertain. Between the trimmed V and J ends, which lost 2 bases and 1 base, there was a span of 9 bases. Germline lookup yields CDR1 MGHRA and CDR2 YSYEKL. The CDR3 consists of 14 residues. The CDR3 bases are TGCGCCAGCAGCCAACCACCGAGATCCTACGAGCAGTACTTC. Amino acid sequence: CASSQPPRSYEQYF.